The clone carrying this TCR beta chain was seen only a few times. Its antigen is still unknown. Assay used: immunoSEQ multiplex PCR; TCRdb lists only in-frame clones, some missing. Among 30,000 to 45,000 clones listed, roughly three quarters were seen once. This sample was included in a study of OX40 agonist ivuxolimab in advanced cancers. Study background: Two patients with cutaneous melanoma and one with hepatocellular carcinoma, three in total, showed partial responses.

Enrollment shut out patients with autoimmune disease history or systemic immunosuppression. Study-level results: Antigen specificity of clonally expanded peripheral T cells was not established.

The sequencing used CD4+ or CD8+ T cells sorted from blood, collected in a trial of the OX40 agonist ivuxolimab. This sequence originates from an adult with an advanced solid tumor such as melanoma, head and neck, liver or kidney cancer.

CDR3 in DNA: TGTGCCTGGGGACAGGGTAACACTGAAGCTTTCTTT. Residues: CAWGQGNTEAFF. This chain uses TRBV30 with TRBJ1-1; 8 positions match TRBD1. The V gene's germline CDR1 is GTSNPN and CDR2 SVGIG (reference sequence). After removal of 5 bases from V and 2 bases from J, the junction contained 1 base not matched to a gene. CDR3 length: 12 residues.